Sequencing of this T cell receptor beta chain was carried out in a study of CD8+ T cells in alopecia areata. Study background: Tofacitinib was given for 6 to 18 months, then stopped for 6 months.

The germline CDR1 and CDR2 sequences are SGHTA and FQGTGA. CDR3 length: 15 residues. The V and J ends lost 7 bases and 3 bases respectively, with 16 bases between them. Isolated RNA was reverse transcribed into cDNA used as the sequencing template. Generated by immunoSEQ multiplex PCR, the TCRdb table keeps only in-frame clones and is missing some. This repertoire shows fewer than 250,000 clones, roughly two fifths found once; its top ten account for just under 0.5%. Specified treatment: oral pan-JAK inhibitor, 5-10 mg twice daily. This sequence joins TRBV7-3 and TRBJ2-1; the D gene is possibly TRBD1 (5 bases). The sample was CD4+ T cells sorted from blood, taken between weeks 30 and 35, from a patient treated with tofacitinib. The origin of this receptor is a human donor with alopecia areata. CDR3 in amino acids: CASTQGQGGYNEQFF. Here the CDR3 DNA reads TGTGCCAGCACCCAAGGGCAGGGTGGCTACAATGAGCAGTTCTTC.